The 7 T cell receptor beta chains reported below all come from one sample, sequenced in a study of blood T cell repertoires in COVID-19. Profiling relied on immunoSEQ multiplex PCR, and the TCRdb table lists in-frame clones only, not all of them. The sample consists of 380,000 or so clones, about 90% of them appearing once. Sequenced material: peripheral blood. The receptors stem from a man in his forties or fifties with acute or convalescent COVID-19.

J is TRBJ1-1 and V is TRBV13, with D possibly TRBD1 on 5 matching bases. V was shortened by 6 bases and J by 1 base, with 9 bases between the two germline ends. The length of the CDR3 is 13 residues. The germline V gene has CDR1 PRHDT and CDR2 FYEKMQ (reference sequence). CDR3 residues: CASSIDRNTEAFF. CDR3 sequence (DNA): TGTGCCAGCAGTATCGACAGGAACACTGAAGCTTTCTTT.

The V and J genes are TRBV6-5 and TRBJ2-2, with a tentative D call TRBD2 (5 bases). Germline V CDR1 and CDR2: MNHEY, SVGAGI. The CDR3 runs to 13 residues. V was clipped by 6 bases and J by 4 bases, with 9 bases between them. CDR3 in amino acids: CASRTIPTGELFF. CDR3 nucleotides: TGTGCCAGCAGGACTATCCCCACCGGGGAGCTGTTTTTT.

This clone appeared a single time. V is TRBV6-5 and J is TRBJ1-6; TRBD1 matches at 7 bases. V lost 5 bases to trimming and J lost 8 bases; unmatched junction nucleotides: 9. The CDR3 spans 15 residues. The germline gives CDR1 MNHEY, CDR2 SVGAGI. The chain's CDR3 is CASSNTGTADSPLHF. CDR3 in DNA: TGTGCCAGCAGTAACACCGGGACAGCCGATTCACCCCTCCACTTT.

The chain couples TRBV19 to TRBJ1-6, with D possibly TRBD1 on 6 matching bases. The CDR3 is 13 amino acids. Germline V gene data show CDR1 as LNHDA and CDR2 as SQIVND (reference sequence). The V and J ends lost 9 bases and 5 bases respectively, with 11 bases between them. CDR3 bases: TGTGCCAGCAGATGGACAGATAATTCACCCCTCCACTTT. The encoded protein is CASRWTDNSPLHF.

The chain employs TRBV6-6 and TRBJ1-1; TRBD1 matches at 10 bases. With 3 bases clipped from V and 11 bases from J, the junction kept 9 bases outside the gene matches. CDR3 length equals 14 residues. Germline V gene lookup returns CDR1 MNHNY and CDR2 SVGAGI (reference sequence). This CDR3 reads CASSYNRDRGWAFF. The CDR3 DNA is TGTGCCAGCAGTTATAACCGGGACAGGGGATGGGCTTTCTTT.

V usage is TRBV6-2 or TRBV6-3 and J usage is TRBJ1-5, with 10 bases matching TRBD1. V dropped 6 bases and J dropped 6; count of bases not matched to a gene: 5. The CDR3 extends over 14 amino acids. Germline V lookup: CDR1 MNHEY, CDR2 SVGEGT. The CDR3 here is CASSLDRGIQPQHF. In DNA, the CDR3 is TGTGCCAGCAGCCTGGACAGGGGGATTCAGCCCCAGCATTTT.

The V gene is TRBV30, the J gene TRBJ2-5; D gene unclear. Between the trimmed V and J ends, which lost 1 base and 1 base, there was a span of 10 bases. CDR1 and CDR2 (germline): GTSNPN, SVGIG (reference sequence). The CDR3 has 14 residues. The CDR3 protein is CAWSASPFQETQYF. CDR3 bases: TGTGCCTGGAGTGCCTCTCCGTTCCAAGAGACCCAGTACTTC.